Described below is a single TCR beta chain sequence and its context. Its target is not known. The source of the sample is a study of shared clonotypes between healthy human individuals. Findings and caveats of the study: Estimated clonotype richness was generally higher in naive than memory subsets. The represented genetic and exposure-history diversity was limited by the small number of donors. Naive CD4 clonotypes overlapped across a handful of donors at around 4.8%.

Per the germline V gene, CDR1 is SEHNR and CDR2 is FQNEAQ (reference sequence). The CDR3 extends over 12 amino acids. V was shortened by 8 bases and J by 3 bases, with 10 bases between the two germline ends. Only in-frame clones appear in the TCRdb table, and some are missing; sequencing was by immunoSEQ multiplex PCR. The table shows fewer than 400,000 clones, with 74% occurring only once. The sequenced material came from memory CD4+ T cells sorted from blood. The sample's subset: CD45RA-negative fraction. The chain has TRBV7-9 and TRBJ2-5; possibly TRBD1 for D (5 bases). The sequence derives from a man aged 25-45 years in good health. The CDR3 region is CASDRNKETQYF. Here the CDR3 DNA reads TGTGCCAGCGACAGAAACAAAGAGACCCAGTACTTC. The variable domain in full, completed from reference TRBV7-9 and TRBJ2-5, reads DTGVSQNPRHKITKRGQNVTFRCDPISEHNRLYWYRQTLGQGPEFLTYFQNEAQLEKSRLLSDRFSAERPKGSFSTLEIQRTEQGDSAMYLCASDRNKETQYFGPGTRLLVL.